Each of the 24 T cell receptor beta chains below was sequenced from the same sample in a study of shared clonotypes between healthy human individuals (dated by TCRdb to 2018 to 2020). Receptor amplification or capture employed the immunoSEQ multiplex PCR assay. This immuneACCESS table, as held by TCRdb, lists in-frame sequences with V and J called but not all clones. Of the missing ones, under half trace to an unresolved V gene in checked studies; the others have no known cause. The sample yields approximately 2.1 million clones; more than 85% were counted once. Roughly 0.36% of the sample is held by the ten biggest clonotypes. The sequencing input was naive CD4+ T cells from PBMCs. The cell subset or site label, read with the paper, signifies: CD45RA+ positively selected. These receptor sequences come from a man between 18 and 35 years old in good health. Some clones in this sample may be carry-over from other donors' samples.

The table lists this clone with a count of one. This rearrangement joins TRBV5-1 to TRBJ2-1; a possible D gene is TRBD2 (5 bases). Germline CDR1 is SGHRS and CDR2 is YFSETQ. The CDR3 has 13 amino acids. Trimming cost V 0 bases and J 10 bases, with 11 bases left between them. The CDR3: CASSLAGTGEQFF. The CDR3, as DNA: TGCGCCAGCAGCTTGGCCGGTACGGGAGAGCAGTTCTTC. The full variable domain, with the rest looked up from reference TRBV5-1 and TRBJ2-1, is KAGVTQTPRYLIKTRGQQVTLSCSPISGHRSVSWYQQTPGQGLQFLFEYFSETQRNKGNFPGRFSGRQFSNSRSEMNVSTLELGDSALYLCASSLAGTGEQFFGPGTRLTVL.

The chain uses TRBV2 and TRBJ2-7; D is unresolved. CDR3 length: 13 residues. Trimming cost V 7 bases and J 0 bases, with 10 bases left between them. In germline, CDR1 is SNHLY, CDR2 FYNNEI. The CDR3 DNA sequence: TGTGCCAGCAACGCAGCCCCCTCCTACGAGCAGTACTTC. Translating gives CASNAAPSYEQYF.

The chain joins TRBV6-1 to TRBJ1-5; no definite D call. The CDR3 extends over 13 amino acids. Germline-derived CDR1 and CDR2 are MNHNS and SASEGT. Trimming shortened V by 8 bases and J by 9 bases, and 17 bases separated the two germline ends. CDR3 region: CASRISDPRPQHF. The CDR3 DNA is TGTGCCAGCCGAATTTCGGACCCTCGGCCCCAGCATTTT.

This clone is a singleton in its sample. The chain recombines TRBV7-2 with TRBJ1-2; a weak D match, TRBD1 (5 bases). The germline V gene has CDR1 SGHTA and CDR2 FQGNSA. The germline V and J ends were trimmed by 4 bases and 4 bases, with 13 bases remaining between them. This CDR3 contains 14 residues. CDR3 residues: CASSSTGRFYGYTF. CDR3 bases: TGTGCCAGCAGCTCCACGGGACGGTTCTATGGCTACACCTTC.

This rearrangement joins TRBV18 to TRBJ2-6; 7 bases align to TRBD1. V trimming: 3 bases; J trimming: 0 bases; junction bases outside the gene matches: 8. The germline V gene has CDR1 KGHSH and CDR2 LQKENI. The CDR3 length is 18 residues. The CDR3 DNA follows: TGTGCCAGCTCACCGCCCGGACAGGTCTACTCTGGGGCCAACGTCCTGACTTTC. Translated: CASSPPGQVYSGANVLTF.

The V gene is TRBV11-3, the J gene TRBJ2-3, with 8 bases that match TRBD2. V dropped 4 bases and J dropped 4; count of bases not matched to a gene: 7. The length of the CDR3 is 15 residues. In germline, CDR1 is SGHNT, CDR2 YENEEA. The CDR3 protein is CASSSRRGGADTQYF. In nucleotides, the CDR3 is TGTGCCAGCAGCTCCCGCCGGGGGGGCGCAGATACGCAGTATTTT.

The genes are TRBV28 and TRBJ1-2; perhaps TRBD1 as D (6 bases). The CDR3 loop spans 14 amino acids. Germline CDR1 reads MDHEN; CDR2 reads SYDVKM. V dropped 5 bases and J dropped 7 bases, with 17 bases sitting between them. CDR3: CASSREGVWAGYTF. Here the CDR3 DNA reads TGTGCCAGCAGTCGGGAGGGGGTCTGGGCTGGCTACACCTTC.

The V and J genes are TRBV9 and TRBJ1-1; D unresolved. CDR3 length: 15 residues. Looked up from germline, CDR1 is SGDLS and CDR2 is YYNGEE. The V and J ends lost 4 bases and 2 bases respectively, with 15 bases between them. CDR3 region: CASSLGGRLNTEAFF. DNA of the CDR3: TGTGCCAGCAGCTTAGGAGGCAGATTAAACACTGAAGCTTTCTTT.

This chain uses TRBV9 with TRBJ1-1; TRBD1 might be the D (5 bases). The CDR3 is 14 residues long. CDR1 and CDR2 (germline): SGDLS, YYNGEE. Deletions cut 4 bases from V and 1 base from J, with 11 bases between. CDR3 DNA sequence: TGTGCCAGCAGCACCTTAGGACAGAACACTGAAGCTTTCTTT. Translated: CASSTLGQNTEAFF.

V usage is TRBV28 and J usage is TRBJ2-3; 7 bases agree with TRBD2. Per germline, CDR1 MDHEN and CDR2 SYDVKM. CDR3 length: 13 residues. Trimming at V came to 7 bases and at J to 1 base, leaving 2 bases not matched to a gene. The CDR3 bases are TGTGCCAGCACCAGCGGGGGCACAGATACGCAGTATTTT. It translates to CASTSGGTDTQYF.

The chain uses TRBV29-1 and TRBJ1-1; a weak D match, TRBD1 (5 bases). The CDR3 is 14 residues long. Germline CDR1 is SQVTM and CDR2 is ANQGSEA. Trimming removed 4 bases from V and 0 bases from J, with 12 bases in between. CDR3 sequence (DNA): TGCAGCGTTGGGGTGGGGGTGATGAACACTGAAGCTTTCTTT. Protein: CSVGVGVMNTEAFF.

The chain has TRBV28 and TRBJ1-4; no definite D call. Trimming cost V 4 bases and J 3 bases, with 12 bases left between them. CDR3 length equals 15 residues. In germline, CDR1 is MDHEN, CDR2 SYDVKM. The CDR3 sequence: CASSSALFPNEKLFF. CDR3 coding DNA: TGTGCCAGCAGTTCCGCTTTGTTCCCTAATGAAAAACTGTTTTTT.

About this clone itself: The identical CDR3 is also encoded by other nucleotide sequences in the sample. V and J are TRBV5-8 and TRBJ2-5; 9 bases align to TRBD1. The junction had 2 bases not matched to a gene; V was cut back by 4 bases and J by 1 base. The CDR3 has 14 amino acids. Looked up from germline, CDR1 is SGHTS and CDR2 is YDEGEE. For the CDR3, the DNA is TGTGCCAGCAGCCCGGGACAGGGCCAAGAGACCCAGTACTTC. It codes for CASSPGQGQETQYF.

This sequence joins TRBV5-1 and TRBJ2-1, with 14 bases matching TRBD2. The CDR3 sequence is 16 residues long. The trim removed 4 bases at V and 7 bases at J, leaving 7 bases unmatched. The V gene's germline CDR1 is SGHRS and CDR2 YFSETQ. This CDR3 is CASSETSGRALNEQFF. The CDR3 nucleotides read TGCGCCAGCAGCGAGACTAGCGGGAGGGCCCTAAATGAGCAGTTCTTC.

This chain connects TRBV18 to TRBJ1-3; TRBD1 aligns across 8 bases. Per germline, CDR1 KGHSH and CDR2 LQKENI. The CDR3 runs to 17 residues. The ends lost 3 bases at V and 0 bases at J; junction bases unmatched: 7. CDR3 nucleotide sequence: TGTGCCAGCTCACCTGCCGGGACAGGCCCCTCTGGAAACACCATATATTTT. This codes for CASSPAGTGPSGNTIYF. The whole variable domain, filled in from reference TRBV18 and TRBJ1-3, reads NAGVMQNPRHLVRRRGQEARLRCSPMKGHSHVYWYRQLPEEGLKFMVYLQKENIIDESGMPKERFSAEFPKEGPSILRIQQVVRGDSAAYFCASSPAGTGPSGNTIYFGEGSWLTVV.

In its sample, this clone was seen once. In nucleotides, the CDR3 is TGTGCCAGCACACCGGGCGGAACCTCCTACGAGCAGTACTTC. Amino acids: CASTPGGTSYEQYF. This rearrangement joins TRBV28 to TRBJ2-7, with no clear D. This CDR3 comprises 14 residues. Trimming cost V 7 bases and J 0 bases, with 13 bases left between them. Germline V gives CDR1 MDHEN, CDR2 SYDVKM.

This clone was detected only once. The V call is TRBV27, the J call TRBJ2-3; the match to TRBD2 covers 9 bases. From germline, CDR1 is MNHEY and CDR2 SMNVEV (reference sequence). There are 18 residues in the CDR3. The V and J ends lost 5 bases and 0 bases, in that order; junction bases with no gene match: 12. CDR3 in DNA: TGTGCCAGCAGTCCCCTCCCCGGAACTAGCGGGAGCACAGATACGCAGTATTTT. This translates into CASSPLPGTSGSTDTQYF.

The DNA for the CDR3 is TGTGCCAGCAGTTTAGCAGTAGCCAAAAACATTCAGTACTTC. Its translation: CASSLAVAKNIQYF. V and J are TRBV6-6 and TRBJ2-4; no reliable D call. Per the germline V gene, CDR1 is MNHNY and CDR2 is SVGAGI (reference sequence). The CDR3 spans 14 residues. V lost 4 bases and J 0 bases, leaving 7 bases between the germline ends.

The gene calls are TRBV9 and TRBJ2-3; D might be TRBD2 (6 bases). Trimming removed 4 bases at V and 0 bases at J, with 21 bases between. Germline V CDR1 and CDR2: SGDLS, YYNGEE. The CDR3 is made up of 18 amino acids. CDR3 sequence (DNA): TGTGCCAGCAGCCCCATGGTGGTAGCGGATACTAGCACAGATACGCAGTATTTT. This translates into CASSPMVVADTSTDTQYF.

The chain carries TRBV5-4 and TRBJ2-7; weak D call: TRBD2 (7 bases). The CDR3 contains 15 residues. Germline V gene lookup returns CDR1 SGHNT and CDR2 YYREEE (reference sequence). V dropped 0 bases and J dropped 6 bases, with 16 bases sitting between them. The CDR3 reads CASSLAKGGPAEQYF. CDR3 nucleotide sequence: TGTGCCAGCAGCTTGGCCAAGGGGGGGCCGGCCGAGCAGTACTTC.

About this clone: This sample also contains other DNA sequences that code for the same CDR3. The genes are TRBV7-2 and TRBJ1-1; no firm D call. Trimming removed 3 bases at V and 5 bases at J, with 7 bases between. The CDR3 is 12 residues long. Germline lookup yields CDR1 SGHTA and CDR2 FQGNSA. The CDR3 region has the DNA TGTGCCAGCAGCTTTGGAGTTACTGAAGCTTTCTTT. Its translation: CASSFGVTEAFF.

The chain joins TRBV5-1 to TRBJ2-5; 8 bases are shared with TRBD2. Germline V gives CDR1 SGHRS, CDR2 YFSETQ. This CDR3 region has 14 residues. The V segment lost 5 bases and the J segment 3 bases; nucleotides outside the gene matches: 6. The CDR3 region is CASSRAGVEETQYF. CDR3 nucleotide sequence: TGCGCCAGCAGTCGAGCGGGAGTCGAAGAGACCCAGTACTTC.

J is TRBJ1-3 and V is TRBV9; D perhaps matches TRBD1 (6 bases). V was pared by 0 bases and J by 2 bases, with 12 bases between. The CDR3 has 16 amino acids. Germline V gives CDR1 SGDLS, CDR2 YYNGEE. The CDR3 loop reads CASSVADSHTGNTIYF. CDR3 nucleotides: TGTGCCAGCAGCGTAGCGGACAGCCATACTGGAAACACCATATATTTT.

This clone was seen only once. The rearrangement links TRBV5-1 to TRBJ2-1; 10 bases are a match to TRBD1. Trimming at V came to 4 bases and at J to 8 bases, leaving 9 bases not matched to a gene. The CDR3 loop spans 15 amino acids. CDR1 and CDR2 (germline): SGHRS, YFSETQ. CDR3 coding DNA: TGCGCCAGCAGCCTCGGGACAGGGGTTATGGATGAGCAGTTCTTC. Amino acids: CASSLGTGVMDEQFF.